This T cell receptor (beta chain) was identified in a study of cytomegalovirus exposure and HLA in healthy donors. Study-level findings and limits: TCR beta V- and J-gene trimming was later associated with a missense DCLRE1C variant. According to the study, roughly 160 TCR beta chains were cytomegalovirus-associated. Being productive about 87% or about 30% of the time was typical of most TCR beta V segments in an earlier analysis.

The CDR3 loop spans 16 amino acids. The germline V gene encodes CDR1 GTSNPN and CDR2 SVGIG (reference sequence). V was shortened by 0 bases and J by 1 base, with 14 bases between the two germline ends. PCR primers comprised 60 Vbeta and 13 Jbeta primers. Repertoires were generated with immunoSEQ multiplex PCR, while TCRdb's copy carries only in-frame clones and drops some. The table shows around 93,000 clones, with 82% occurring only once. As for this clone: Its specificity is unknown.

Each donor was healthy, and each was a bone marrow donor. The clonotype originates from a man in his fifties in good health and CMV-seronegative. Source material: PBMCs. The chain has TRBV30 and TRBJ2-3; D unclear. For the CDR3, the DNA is TGTGCCTGGAGTGTCGTTCGCGGAACTCGCACAGATACGCAGTATTTT. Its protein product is CAWSVVRGTRTDTQYF.